The next 14 T cell receptor beta chains were all read from a single sample in a study of beta chain features in type 1 diabetes. The study reverse transcribed the entire isolated RNA, so it sequenced expressed TCRB transcripts. Only in-frame clones appear in the TCRdb table, and some are missing; sequencing was by immunoSEQ multiplex PCR. The sample lists about 180,000 clones, about 13% occurring once. Sequences were obtained from central memory CD4+ T cells from blood. These receptors were taken from a woman aged 18-30 years in good health.

The chain employs TRBV27 and TRBJ1-5, with 8 nucleotides matching TRBD1. The J segment lost 1 base and the V segment lost 4 bases, leaving 9 bases of the junction unmatched. Germline V gives CDR1 MNHEY, CDR2 SMNVEV (reference sequence). This CDR3 is built from 17 residues. The CDR3, as DNA: TGTGCCAGCAGTTCCTCAGGGGGCGTTGGGAGCAATCAGCCCCAGCATTTT. Its protein product is CASSSSGGVGSNQPQHF.

The chain is built from TRBV30 and TRBJ1-1, with 10 bases aligning to TRBD1. This CDR3 is 15 amino acids long. Looked up from germline, CDR1 is GTSNPN and CDR2 is SVGIG (reference sequence). With V trimmed by 2 bases and J by 10 bases, 13 bases remained unmatched. Here the CDR3 reads CAWSWTGGPKSGAFF. The DNA of the CDR3 is TGTGCCTGGAGTTGGACAGGGGGGCCGAAGAGTGGAGCTTTCTTT.

This clone was detected ten times or more. This chain joins TRBV29-1 and TRBJ2-2; 14 nucleotides align to TRBD2. This CDR3 spans 14 amino acids. Losses at the gene ends were 4 bases for V and 7 bases for J; bases not matched to a gene: 2. The germline V gene encodes CDR1 SQVTM and CDR2 ANQGSEA. The CDR3 region has the DNA TGCAGCGTTGGACTAGCGGGAGGGATCGGGGAGCTGTTTTTT. Protein sequence: CSVGLAGGIGELFF.

The chain joins TRBV19 to TRBJ2-5; D is perhaps TRBD1 (5 bases). The CDR3 totals 13 residues. Germline V lookup: CDR1 LNHDA, CDR2 SQIVND (reference sequence). The germline V and J ends were trimmed by 5 bases and 1 base, with 8 bases remaining between them. CDR3 amino acids: CASSLQVQETQYF. The CDR3 DNA is TGTGCCAGTAGTCTACAGGTCCAAGAGACCCAGTACTTC.

This clone was counted only a few times. The rearrangement joins TRBV7-2 to TRBJ2-5, with 8 bases aligning to TRBD2. Germline-derived CDR1 and CDR2 are SGHTA and FQGNSA. The J segment lost 5 bases and the V segment lost 5 bases, leaving 10 bases of the junction unmatched. This CDR3 has 15 amino acids. CDR3 DNA: TGTGCCAGCAGCGGAGAGAGCGGGAGAAGGGAGACCCAGTACTTC. This gives the protein CASSGESGRRETQYF. The whole variable domain, remainder taken from reference TRBV7-2 and TRBJ2-5, is GAGVSQSPSNKVTEKGKDVELRCDPISGHTALYWYRQSLGQGLEFLIYFQGNSAPDKSGLPSDRFSAERTGGSVSTLTIQRTQQEDSAVYLCASSGESGRRETQYFGPGTRLLVL.

This chain connects TRBV2 to TRBJ2-1; 10 nucleotides line up with TRBD2. CDR1 and CDR2 (germline): SNHLY, FYNNEI. The length of the CDR3 is 16 residues. V dropped 7 bases and J dropped 4; count of bases not matched to a gene: 10. Here the CDR3 DNA reads TGTGCCAGCACTAACACTGGACTAGCGGCTTACAATGAGCAGTTCTTC. Translating it yields CASTNTGLAAYNEQFF.

The chain employs TRBV9 and TRBJ2-7; 7 bases map to TRBD2. The CDR3 spans 15 residues. V shed 4 bases and J 1 base; nucleotides not matched to a gene: 8. Germline V gene data show CDR1 as SGDLS and CDR2 as YYNGEE. CDR3 in amino acids: CASSPLGSGSYEQYF. In DNA form, the CDR3 reads TGTGCCAGCAGCCCCTTAGGTAGCGGGTCCTACGAGCAGTACTTC.

This clone showed up many times. V usage is TRBV10-2 and J usage is TRBJ2-7; possible D gene TRBD1, 5 bases. Germline V gene lookup returns CDR1 WSHSY and CDR2 SAAADI. V was clipped by 5 bases and J by 5 bases, with 10 bases between them. This CDR3 contains 12 residues. CDR3 coding DNA: TGCGCCAGCAGTCTCAGGGCCAACGAGCAGTACTTC. This gives the protein CASSLRANEQYF.

This rearrangement joins TRBV5-1 to TRBJ2-3; 8 bases fit TRBD2. Germline V gives CDR1 SGHRS, CDR2 YFSETQ. J was trimmed by 5 bases and V by 4 bases; bases with no gene match: 9. CDR3 length equals 15 residues. The CDR3 sequence is CASSASGSRIDTQYF. CDR3 DNA: TGCGCCAGCAGCGCGAGCGGGAGTAGGATAGATACGCAGTATTTT.

This clone was counted between two and nine times. J is TRBJ2-1 and V is TRBV5-5; unclear D gene. Germline V CDR1 and CDR2: SGHKS, YYEKEE (reference sequence). This CDR3 spans 14 amino acids. Trimming pared 6 bases from V and 5 bases from J, leaving 15 bases between. The CDR3 DNA sequence: TGTGCCAGCACCTTCCTGGAGAGTCACAATGAGCAGTTCTTC. The encoded protein is CASTFLESHNEQFF.

This chain links TRBV2 with TRBJ1-5; 7 bases map to TRBD1. This CDR3 is 15 amino acids long. V dropped 2 bases and J dropped 4; count of bases not matched to a gene: 5. Germline V gene sequence: CDR1 SNHLY, CDR2 FYNNEI. The CDR3 region has the DNA TGTGCCAGCAGTGAAACGCGACAGGGAAATCAGCCCCAGCATTTT. Its protein is CASSETRQGNQPQHF. Full variable domain (rest looked up from reference TRBV2 and TRBJ1-5): EPEVTQTPSHQVTQMGQEVILRCVPISNHLYFYWYRQILGQKVEFLVSFYNNEISEKSEIFDDQFSVERPDGSNFTLKIRSTKLEDSAMYFCASSETRQGNQPQHFGDGTRLSIL.

This clone turned up a few times. The gene calls are TRBV7-9 and TRBJ2-3; perhaps TRBD2 as D (7 bases). V was shortened by 5 bases and J by 1 base, with 16 bases between the two germline ends. The CDR3 is 16 amino acids. Looked up from germline, CDR1 is SEHNR and CDR2 is FQNEAQ (reference sequence). The CDR3 region has the DNA TGTGCCAGCAGCGCGGGGGACACCGGGGGCACAGATACGCAGTATTTT. It is translated as CASSAGDTGGTDTQYF.

The sample holds a few counts of this clone. This sequence joins TRBV9 and TRBJ2-3; TRBD2 matches 7 bases. Germline V gene sequence: CDR1 SGDLS, CDR2 YYNGEE. CDR3 length equals 14 residues. V gave up 0 bases and J gave up 6 bases; unmatched junction bases: 4. The CDR3 loop reads CASSVGAGTDTQYF. CDR3 in DNA: TGTGCCAGCAGCGTAGGAGCGGGAACGGATACGCAGTATTTT.

This clone occurred a few times. The rearrangement uses TRBV30 and TRBJ1-5; 7 nucleotides agree with TRBD1. CDR1 GTSNPN and CDR2 SVGIG come from the germline V gene (reference sequence). This CDR3 is 14 amino acids long. J gave up 2 bases and V 3 bases, and 4 bases lay outside the gene matches. The CDR3 spells CAWSAGTGNQPQHF. The DNA of the CDR3 is TGTGCCTGGAGCGCCGGGACAGGCAATCAGCCCCAGCATTTT.